The source of this T cell receptor (beta chain) is a study of cytomegalovirus exposure and HLA in healthy donors. The PCR used 60 Vbeta and 13 Jbeta primers. Here immunoSEQ multiplex PCR was the method, and the copy in TCRdb shows in-frame clones only, minus some. The table lists 130,000 or so clones, with less than 2% in the top ten. Germline CDR1 reads LGHNA; CDR2 reads YNFKEQ. Losses at the gene ends were 0 bases for V and 7 bases for J; bases not matched to a gene: 9. The length of the CDR3 is 17 residues. The sequence came from a man aged 18 to 29 in good health and CMV-seronegative. The sequencing input was PBMCs. The chain employs TRBV4-2 and TRBJ2-2, with 9 bases fitting TRBD2. The CDR3 loop reads CASSQDLAGGPIGELFF. The CDR3 nucleotides read TGTGCCAGCAGCCAAGATTTGGCGGGAGGGCCTATCGGGGAGCTGTTTTTT.